This TCR beta chain originates from a study of radiotherapy plus CTLA-4 blockade in lung cancer. The length of the CDR3 is 15 residues. V gave up 1 base and J gave up 6 bases, with 14 bases separating them. Germline V gene lookup returns CDR1 SGHNT and CDR2 YENEEA. Sequenced by immunoSEQ multiplex PCR; TCRdb stores in-frame clones only, minus some. The sample contains approximately 69,000 clones, roughly three quarters of which appear only once. This chain joins TRBV11-3 and TRBJ2-3; D might be TRBD1 or TRBD2, each matching 5 bases. The TCR comes from a human donor with non-small cell lung cancer who had a complete response to radiotherapy plus ipilimumab. Material: peripheral blood, obtained from a patient treated with radiotherapy plus ipilimumab. The CDR3 DNA follows: TGTGCCAGCAGCTTAGGGGGGACCGGGGCGGATACGCAGTATTTT. Translated: CASSLGGTGADTQYF.